This passage covers 5 T cell receptor beta chains from one sample sequenced in a study of beta chain features in type 1 diabetes. Study conclusions and caveats: Shorter TCRB CDR3s, moderately but significantly so, were found in Type 1 diabetes patients in all four CD4+ subsets.

The antigens of these receptors remain unknown. cDNA synthesis used the whole RNA isolate, giving expressed TCRB sequences. Assay: immunoSEQ multiplex PCR; the TCRdb copy retains only in-frame clones and omits some. Of around 280,000 clones listed, over 14% are singletons. Sequencing was performed on naive CD4+ T cells from blood. Receptors originate from a man younger than 35 with type 1 diabetes.

This clone has a handful of counts. V gene TRBV30 combines with J gene TRBJ2-5; the match to TRBD1 covers 9 bases. In germline, CDR1 is GTSNPN, CDR2 SVGIG (reference sequence). The CDR3 consists of 15 residues. After removal of 0 bases from V and 0 bases from J, the junction contained 2 bases not matched to a gene. The CDR3 DNA sequence: TGTGCCTGGAGTGTTCACAGGGGGCACCAAGAGACCCAGTACTTC. Protein sequence: CAWSVHRGHQETQYF. Supplemented by reference TRBV30 and TRBJ2-5, the full variable domain reads SQTIHQWPATLVQPVGSPLSLECTVEGTSNPNLYWYRQAAGRGLQLLFYSVGIGQISSEVPQNLSASRPQDRQFILSSKKLLLSDSGFYLCAWSVHRGHQETQYFGPGTRLLVL.

This clone appeared a few times. The chain carries TRBV2 and TRBJ2-7; TRBD2 aligns across 11 bases. CDR1 and CDR2 from the germline V gene are SNHLY and FYNNEI. The CDR3 totals 14 residues. J gave up 2 bases and V 8 bases, and 5 bases lay outside the gene matches. The CDR3 bases are TGTGCCAGCTCGGGGACTAGCGGAACCTACGAGCAGTACTTC. Translated: CASSGTSGTYEQYF.

The rearrangement joins TRBV18 to TRBJ2-3; D not certain. The CDR3 is made up of 13 amino acids. V was trimmed by 5 bases and J by 0 bases, leaving 6 bases between them. The germline CDR1 and CDR2 sequences are KGHSH and LQKENI. In DNA form, the CDR3 reads TGTGCCAGCTCATCTACTAGCACAGATACGCAGTATTTT. Translated: CASSSTSTDTQYF. Together with reference TRBV18 and TRBJ2-3, the CDR3 gives the full variable domain: NAGVMQNPRHLVRRRGQEARLRCSPMKGHSHVYWYRQLPEEGLKFMVYLQKENIIDESGMPKERFSAEFPKEGPSILRIQQVVRGDSAAYFCASSSTSTDTQYFGPGTRLTVL.

This clone was detected a few times. This chain links TRBV28 with TRBJ2-7; D may be TRBD1 (6 bases). The CDR3 covers 14 residues. Trimming pared 6 bases from V and 0 bases from J, leaving 12 bases between. The germline V gene has CDR1 MDHEN and CDR2 SYDVKM. Here the CDR3 DNA reads TGTGCCAGCAGATTAACAGGGCCCTCCTACGAGCAGTACTTC. This translates into CASRLTGPSYEQYF.

This clone was seen a few times. The CDR3 DNA is TGTGCCATCAGAGAGAAACTAGCAGGGGAGACCCAGTACTTC. It yields the protein CAIREKLAGETQYF. The genes are TRBV10-3 and TRBJ2-5, with D maybe TRBD2 (6 bases). This CDR3 is built from 14 residues. Trimming left V 6 bases short and J 5 bases short, with 16 bases between. The V gene's germline CDR1 is ENHRY and CDR2 SYGVKD.